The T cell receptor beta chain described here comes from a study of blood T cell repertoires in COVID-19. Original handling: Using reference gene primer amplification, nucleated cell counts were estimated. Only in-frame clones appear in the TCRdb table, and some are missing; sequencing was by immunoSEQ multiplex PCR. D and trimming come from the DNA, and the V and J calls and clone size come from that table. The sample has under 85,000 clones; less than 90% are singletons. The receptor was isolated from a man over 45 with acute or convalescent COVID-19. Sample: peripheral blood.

The CDR3 loop reads CAAGQGNTDTQYF. The CDR3 region has the DNA TGTGCCGCCGGACAGGGGAACACAGATACGCAGTATTTT. The rearrangement joins TRBV10-3 to TRBJ2-3, with 9 bases lining up with TRBD1. Trimming took 11 bases from V and 2 from J; bases not matched to a gene: 5. Per the germline V gene, CDR1 is ENHRY and CDR2 is SYGVKD. The CDR3 is 13 residues long.